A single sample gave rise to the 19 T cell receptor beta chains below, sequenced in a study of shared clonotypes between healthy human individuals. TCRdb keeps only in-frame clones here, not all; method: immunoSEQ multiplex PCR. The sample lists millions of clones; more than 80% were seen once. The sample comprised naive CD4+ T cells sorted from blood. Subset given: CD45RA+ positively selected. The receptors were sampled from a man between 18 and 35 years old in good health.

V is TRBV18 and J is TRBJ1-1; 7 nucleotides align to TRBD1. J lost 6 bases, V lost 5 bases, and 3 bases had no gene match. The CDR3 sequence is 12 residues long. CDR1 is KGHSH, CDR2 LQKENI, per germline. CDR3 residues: CASSSDRAEAFF. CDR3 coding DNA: TGTGCCAGCTCATCCGACAGGGCTGAAGCTTTCTTT.

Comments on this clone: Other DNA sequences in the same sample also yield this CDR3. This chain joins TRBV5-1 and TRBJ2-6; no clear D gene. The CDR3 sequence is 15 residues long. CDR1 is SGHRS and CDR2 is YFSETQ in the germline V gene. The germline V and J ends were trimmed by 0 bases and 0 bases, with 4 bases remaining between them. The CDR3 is CASSLESSGANVLTF. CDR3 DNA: TGCGCCAGCAGCTTGGAATCCTCTGGGGCCAACGTCCTGACTTTC.

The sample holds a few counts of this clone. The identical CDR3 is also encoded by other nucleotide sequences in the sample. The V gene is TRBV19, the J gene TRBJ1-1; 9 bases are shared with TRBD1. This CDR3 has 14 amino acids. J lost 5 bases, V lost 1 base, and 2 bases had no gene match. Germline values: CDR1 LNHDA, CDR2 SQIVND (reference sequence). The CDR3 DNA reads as TGTGCCAGTAGTATAGGGACAGGGGAGACTGAAGCTTTCTTT. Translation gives CASSIGTGETEAFF.

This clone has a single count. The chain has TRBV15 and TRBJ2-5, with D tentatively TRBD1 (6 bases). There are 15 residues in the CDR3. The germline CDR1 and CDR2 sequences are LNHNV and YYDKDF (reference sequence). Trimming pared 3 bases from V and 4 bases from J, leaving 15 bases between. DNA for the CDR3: TGTGCCACCAGCAGCAGGGGCCCTACGGGAGAGACCCAGTACTTC. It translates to CATSSRGPTGETQYF.

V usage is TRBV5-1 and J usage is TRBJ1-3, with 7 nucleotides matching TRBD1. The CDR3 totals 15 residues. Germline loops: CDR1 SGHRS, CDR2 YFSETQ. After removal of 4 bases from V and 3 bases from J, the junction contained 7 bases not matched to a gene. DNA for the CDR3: TGCGCCAGCAGCCAGACAGGGCTACTTGGAAACACCATATATTTT. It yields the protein CASSQTGLLGNTIYF.

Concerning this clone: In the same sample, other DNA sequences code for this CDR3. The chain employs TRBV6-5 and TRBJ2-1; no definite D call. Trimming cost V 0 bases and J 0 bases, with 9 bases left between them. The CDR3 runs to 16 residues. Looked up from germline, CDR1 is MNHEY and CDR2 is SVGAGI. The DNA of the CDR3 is TGTGCCAGCAGTTACTCTGGCGGAAGCTCCTACAATGAGCAGTTCTTC. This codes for CASSYSGGSSYNEQFF.

The CDR3 protein is CASSLWGANNEQFF. CDR3 in DNA: TGTGCCAGCAGCTTGTGGGGGGCGAATAATGAGCAGTTCTTC. V usage is TRBV7-2 and J usage is TRBJ2-1; D is perhaps TRBD1 or TRBD2 (6 bases each). This CDR3 is built from 14 residues. The ends were cut back, 3 bases at V and 7 bases at J, with 13 bases in the middle. Looked up from germline, CDR1 is SGHTA and CDR2 is FQGNSA.

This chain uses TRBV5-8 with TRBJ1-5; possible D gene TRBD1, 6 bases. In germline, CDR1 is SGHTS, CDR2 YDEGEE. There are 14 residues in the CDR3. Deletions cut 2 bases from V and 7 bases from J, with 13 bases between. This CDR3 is CASSFPGARQPQHF. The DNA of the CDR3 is TGTGCCAGCAGCTTCCCAGGGGCACGGCAGCCCCAGCATTTT.

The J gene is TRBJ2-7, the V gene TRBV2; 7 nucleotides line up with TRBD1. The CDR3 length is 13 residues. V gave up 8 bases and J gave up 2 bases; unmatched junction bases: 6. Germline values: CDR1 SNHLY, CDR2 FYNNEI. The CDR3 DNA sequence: TGTGCCAGCGGCGCGACAGGGACCTACGAGCAGTACTTC. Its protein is CASGATGTYEQYF.

CDR3 coding DNA: TGTGCCTGGAGCCCGACTCGGACTAGCGGGGGGGTAGATACGCAGTATTTT. It codes for CAWSPTRTSGGVDTQYF. The chain joins TRBV30 to TRBJ2-3; 15 bases align to TRBD2. Germline V gene lookup returns CDR1 GTSNPN and CDR2 SVGIG (reference sequence). J gave up 5 bases and V 3 bases, and 9 bases lay outside the gene matches. The CDR3 consists of 17 residues.

The CDR3 DNA is TGTGCCAGCAGCTTAGGTGTATCGACAGGGTACACAGATACGCAGTATTTT. This encodes CASSLGVSTGYTDTQYF. The chain is built from TRBV7-9 and TRBJ2-3; 7 bases align to TRBD1. CDR1 is SEHNR and CDR2 is FQNEAQ in the germline V gene (reference sequence). V was pared by 1 base and J by 2 bases, with 9 bases of the junction left unmatched. The length of the CDR3 is 17 residues.

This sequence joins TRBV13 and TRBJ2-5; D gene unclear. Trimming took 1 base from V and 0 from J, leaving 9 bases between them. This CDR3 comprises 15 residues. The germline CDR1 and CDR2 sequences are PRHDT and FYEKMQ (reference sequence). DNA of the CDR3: TGTGCCAGCAGCTTAGCGGCTGAGTACCAAGAGACCCAGTACTTC. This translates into CASSLAAEYQETQYF.

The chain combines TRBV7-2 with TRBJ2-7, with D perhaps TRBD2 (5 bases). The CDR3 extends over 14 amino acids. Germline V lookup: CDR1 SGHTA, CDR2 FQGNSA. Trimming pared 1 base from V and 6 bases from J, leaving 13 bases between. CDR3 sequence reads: CASSLDWPRGEQYF. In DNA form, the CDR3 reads TGTGCCAGCAGCTTAGACTGGCCCCGGGGCGAGCAGTACTTC.

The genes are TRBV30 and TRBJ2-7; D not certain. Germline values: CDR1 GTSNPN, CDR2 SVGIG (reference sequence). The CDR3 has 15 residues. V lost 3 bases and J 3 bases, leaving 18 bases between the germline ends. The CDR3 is CAWSPRFAPIYEQYF. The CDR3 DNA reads TGTGCCTGGAGCCCCCGTTTTGCCCCGATCTACGAGCAGTACTTC.

CDR3 region: CSVDTGHTDTQYF. In DNA, the CDR3 is TGCAGCGTTGATACGGGACACACAGATACGCAGTATTTT. The chain combines TRBV29-1 with TRBJ2-3, with D maybe TRBD1 (6 bases). The CDR3 is 13 amino acids. Trimming pared 3 bases from V and 2 bases from J, leaving 9 bases between. From germline, CDR1 is SQVTM and CDR2 ANQGSEA.

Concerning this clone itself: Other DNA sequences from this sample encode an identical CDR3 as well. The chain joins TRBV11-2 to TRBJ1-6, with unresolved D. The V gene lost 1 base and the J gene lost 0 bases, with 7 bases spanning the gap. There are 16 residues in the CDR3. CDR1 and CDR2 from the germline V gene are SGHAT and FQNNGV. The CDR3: CASSLGQSSYNSPLHF. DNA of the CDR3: TGTGCCAGCAGCTTAGGTCAGAGCTCCTATAATTCACCCCTCCACTTT.

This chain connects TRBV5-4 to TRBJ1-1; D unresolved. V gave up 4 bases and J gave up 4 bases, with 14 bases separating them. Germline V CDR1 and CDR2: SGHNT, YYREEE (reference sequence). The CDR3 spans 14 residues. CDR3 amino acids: CASSRNLLGTEAFF. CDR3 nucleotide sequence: TGTGCCAGCAGCCGGAACCTCTTGGGCACTGAAGCTTTCTTT.

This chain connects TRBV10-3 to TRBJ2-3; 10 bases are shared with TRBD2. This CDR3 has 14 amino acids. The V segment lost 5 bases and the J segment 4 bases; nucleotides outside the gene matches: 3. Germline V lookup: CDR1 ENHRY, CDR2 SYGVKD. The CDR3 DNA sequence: TGTGCCATCAGTTGGACTAGCGGAGCAGATACGCAGTATTTT. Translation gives CAISWTSGADTQYF.

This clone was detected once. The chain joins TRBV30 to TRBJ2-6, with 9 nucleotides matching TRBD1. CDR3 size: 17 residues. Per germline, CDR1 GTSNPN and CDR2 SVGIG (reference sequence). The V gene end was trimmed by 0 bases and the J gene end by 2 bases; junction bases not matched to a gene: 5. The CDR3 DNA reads TGTGCCTGGAGTGTCACAGGGGGCCTTACTGGGGCCAACGTCCTGACTTTC. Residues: CAWSVTGGLTGANVLTF. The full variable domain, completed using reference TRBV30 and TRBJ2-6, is SQTIHQWPATLVQPVGSPLSLECTVEGTSNPNLYWYRQAAGRGLQLLFYSVGIGQISSEVPQNLSASRPQDRQFILSSKKLLLSDSGFYLCAWSVTGGLTGANVLTFGAGSRLTVL.